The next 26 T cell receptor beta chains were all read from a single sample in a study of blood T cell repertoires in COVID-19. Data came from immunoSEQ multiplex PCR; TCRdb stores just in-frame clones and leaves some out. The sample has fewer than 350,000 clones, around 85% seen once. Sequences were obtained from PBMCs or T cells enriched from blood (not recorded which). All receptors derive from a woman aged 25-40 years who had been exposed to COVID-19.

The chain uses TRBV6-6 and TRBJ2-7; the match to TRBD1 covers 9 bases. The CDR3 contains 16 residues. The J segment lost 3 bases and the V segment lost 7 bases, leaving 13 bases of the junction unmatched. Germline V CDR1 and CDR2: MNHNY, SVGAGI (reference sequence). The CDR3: CASTILVGQGGYEQYF. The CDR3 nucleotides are TGTGCCAGCACCATTTTGGTGGGACAGGGAGGCTACGAGCAGTACTTC.

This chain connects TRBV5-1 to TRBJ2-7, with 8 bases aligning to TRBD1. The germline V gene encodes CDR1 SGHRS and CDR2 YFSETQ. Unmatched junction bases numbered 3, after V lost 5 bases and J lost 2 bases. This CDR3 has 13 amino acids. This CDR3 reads CASRDRVAYEQYF. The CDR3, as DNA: TGCGCCAGCAGGGACAGGGTGGCCTACGAGCAGTACTTC.

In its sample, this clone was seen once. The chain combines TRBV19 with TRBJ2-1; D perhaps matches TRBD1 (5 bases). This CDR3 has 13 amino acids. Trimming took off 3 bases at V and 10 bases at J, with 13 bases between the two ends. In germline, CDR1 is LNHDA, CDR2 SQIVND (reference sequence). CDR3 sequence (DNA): TGTGCCAGTAGTATGTTCAGGGCTGACGAGCAGTTCTTC. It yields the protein CASSMFRADEQFF.

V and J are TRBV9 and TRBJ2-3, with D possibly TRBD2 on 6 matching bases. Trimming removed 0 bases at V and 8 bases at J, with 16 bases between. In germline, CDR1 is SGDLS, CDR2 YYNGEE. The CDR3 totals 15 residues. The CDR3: CASSVGDSGPGTQYF. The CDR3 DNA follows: TGTGCCAGCAGCGTAGGTGATAGCGGTCCGGGTACGCAGTATTTT.

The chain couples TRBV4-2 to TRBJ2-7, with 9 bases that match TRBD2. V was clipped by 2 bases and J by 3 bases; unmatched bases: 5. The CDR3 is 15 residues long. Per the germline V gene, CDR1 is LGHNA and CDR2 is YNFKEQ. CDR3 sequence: CASSQNSGGYYEQYF. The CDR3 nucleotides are TGTGCCAGCAGCCAAAATAGCGGGGGCTACTACGAGCAGTACTTC.

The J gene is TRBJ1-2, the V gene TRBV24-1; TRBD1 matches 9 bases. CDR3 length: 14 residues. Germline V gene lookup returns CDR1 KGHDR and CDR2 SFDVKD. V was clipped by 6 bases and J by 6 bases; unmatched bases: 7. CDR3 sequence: CATSSDGTGHGYTF. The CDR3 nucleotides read TGTGCCACCAGTTCCGATGGGACAGGGCATGGCTACACCTTC.

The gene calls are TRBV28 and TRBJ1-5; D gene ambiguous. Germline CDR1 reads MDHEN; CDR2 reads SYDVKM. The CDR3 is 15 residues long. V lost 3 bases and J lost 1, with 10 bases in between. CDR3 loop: CASSFHAESNQPQHF. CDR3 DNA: TGTGCCAGCAGTTTTCACGCGGAAAGCAATCAGCCCCAGCATTTT.

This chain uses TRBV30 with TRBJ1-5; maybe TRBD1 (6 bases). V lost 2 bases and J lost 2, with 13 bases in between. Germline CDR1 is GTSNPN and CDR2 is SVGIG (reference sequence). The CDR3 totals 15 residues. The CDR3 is CAWSRQDSGNQPQHF. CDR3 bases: TGTGCCTGGAGTCGACAGGATTCGGGCAATCAGCCCCAGCATTTT.

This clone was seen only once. The CDR3 DNA is TGTGCCTGGGGACTAGCGGGAGGACGCACAGATACGCAGTATTTT. Its translation: CAWGLAGGRTDTQYF. This sequence joins TRBV30 and TRBJ2-3; 14 bases map to TRBD2. The V and J ends lost 5 bases and 1 base, in that order; junction bases with no gene match: 2. The CDR3 length is 15 residues. Germline V gene sequence: CDR1 GTSNPN, CDR2 SVGIG (reference sequence).

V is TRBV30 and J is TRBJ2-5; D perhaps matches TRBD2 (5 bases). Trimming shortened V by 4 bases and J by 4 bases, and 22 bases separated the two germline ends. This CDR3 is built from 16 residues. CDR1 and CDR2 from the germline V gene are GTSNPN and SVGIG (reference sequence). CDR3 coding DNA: TGTGCCTGGAATGACTACAAAAACGAAGGTAGAGAGACCCAGTACTTC. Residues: CAWNDYKNEGRETQYF.

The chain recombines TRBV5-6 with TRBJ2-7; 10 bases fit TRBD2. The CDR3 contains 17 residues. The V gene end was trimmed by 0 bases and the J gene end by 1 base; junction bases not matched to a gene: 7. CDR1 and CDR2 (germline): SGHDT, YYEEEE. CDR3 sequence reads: CASSLASGLAVSYEQYF. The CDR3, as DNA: TGTGCCAGCAGCTTGGCCTCTGGACTAGCGGTTTCCTACGAGCAGTACTTC.

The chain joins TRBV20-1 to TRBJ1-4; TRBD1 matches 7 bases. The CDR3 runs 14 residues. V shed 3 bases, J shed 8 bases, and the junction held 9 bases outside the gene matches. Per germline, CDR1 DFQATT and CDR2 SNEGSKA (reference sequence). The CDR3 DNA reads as TGCAGTGCTAGTAAACAGGGGATTGTGGAAAAACTGTTTTTT. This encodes CSASKQGIVEKLFF.

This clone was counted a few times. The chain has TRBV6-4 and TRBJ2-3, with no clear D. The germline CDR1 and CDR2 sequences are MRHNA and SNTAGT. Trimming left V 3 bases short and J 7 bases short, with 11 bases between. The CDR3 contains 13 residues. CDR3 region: CASSDGPLNTQYF. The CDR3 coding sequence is TGTGCCAGCAGTGATGGCCCTTTGAATACGCAGTATTTT.

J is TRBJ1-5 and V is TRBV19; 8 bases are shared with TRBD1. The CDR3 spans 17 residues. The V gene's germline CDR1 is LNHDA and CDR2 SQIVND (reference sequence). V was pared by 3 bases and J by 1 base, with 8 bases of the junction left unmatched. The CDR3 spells CASSMLAGGASNQPQHF. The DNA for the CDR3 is TGTGCCAGTAGTATGTTGGCAGGGGGCGCGAGCAATCAGCCCCAGCATTTT.

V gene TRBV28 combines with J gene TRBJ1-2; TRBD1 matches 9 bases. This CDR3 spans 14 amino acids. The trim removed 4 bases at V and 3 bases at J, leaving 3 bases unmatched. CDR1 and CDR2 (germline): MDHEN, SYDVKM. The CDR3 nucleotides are TGTGCCAGCAGTTCGGGACAGGGCGACTATGGCTACACCTTC. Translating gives CASSSGQGDYGYTF.

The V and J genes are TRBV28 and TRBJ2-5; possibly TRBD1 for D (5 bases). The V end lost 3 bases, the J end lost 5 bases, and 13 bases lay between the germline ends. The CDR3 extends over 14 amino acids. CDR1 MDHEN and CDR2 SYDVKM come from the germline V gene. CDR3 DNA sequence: TGTGCCAGCAGTTTTTTAGGGGCAGCTGAGACCCAGTACTTC. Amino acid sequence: CASSFLGAAETQYF.

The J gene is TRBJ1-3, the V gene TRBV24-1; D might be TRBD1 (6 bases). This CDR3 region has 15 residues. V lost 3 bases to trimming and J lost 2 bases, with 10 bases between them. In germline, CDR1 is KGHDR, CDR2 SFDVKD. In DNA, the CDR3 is TGTGCCACCAGTGATGCACAGGGACCTGGAAACACCATATATTTT. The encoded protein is CATSDAQGPGNTIYF.

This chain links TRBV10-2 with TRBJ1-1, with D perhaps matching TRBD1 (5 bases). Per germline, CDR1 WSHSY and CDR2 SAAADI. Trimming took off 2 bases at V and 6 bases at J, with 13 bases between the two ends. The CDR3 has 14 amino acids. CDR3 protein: CASSELRVEPEAFF. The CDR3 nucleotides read TGCGCCAGCAGTGAGCTCAGGGTGGAACCTGAAGCTTTCTTT.

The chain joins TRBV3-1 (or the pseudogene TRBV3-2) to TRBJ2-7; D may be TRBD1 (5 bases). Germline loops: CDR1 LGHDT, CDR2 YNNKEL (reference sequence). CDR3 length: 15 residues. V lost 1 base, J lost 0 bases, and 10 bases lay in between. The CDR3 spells CASSQGQTTSYEQYF. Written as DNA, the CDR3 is TGTGCCAGCAGCCAAGGACAGACGACCTCCTACGAGCAGTACTTC.

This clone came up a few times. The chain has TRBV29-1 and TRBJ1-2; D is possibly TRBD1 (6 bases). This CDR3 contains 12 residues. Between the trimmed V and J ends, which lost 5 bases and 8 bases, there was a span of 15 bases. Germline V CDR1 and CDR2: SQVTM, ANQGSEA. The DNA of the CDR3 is TGCAGCGTTCCCCGGACAGAGGGGGGCTACACCTTC. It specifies CSVPRTEGGYTF.

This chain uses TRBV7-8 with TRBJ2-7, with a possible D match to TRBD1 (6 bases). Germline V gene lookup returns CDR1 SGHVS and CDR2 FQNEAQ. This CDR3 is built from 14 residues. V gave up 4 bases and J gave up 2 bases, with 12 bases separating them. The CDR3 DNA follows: TGTGCCAGCAGCTCCTGGACAGCTACCTACGAGCAGTACTTC. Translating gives CASSSWTATYEQYF.

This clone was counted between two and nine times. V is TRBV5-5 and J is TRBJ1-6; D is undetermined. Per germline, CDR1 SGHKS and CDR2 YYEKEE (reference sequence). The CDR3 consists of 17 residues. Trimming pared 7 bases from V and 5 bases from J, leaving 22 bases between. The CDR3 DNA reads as TGTGCCAGCGCTAAGCAGGCCCGACCTAACCATAATTCACCCCTCCACTTT. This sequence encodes CASAKQARPNHNSPLHF.

The CDR3 DNA is TGTGCCAGCAGTGAGTCGGGGGGGAACACTGAAGCTTTCTTT. Amino acids: CASSESGGNTEAFF. The chain couples TRBV6-1 to TRBJ1-1; D perhaps matches TRBD1 (5 bases). Germline CDR1 MNHNS, CDR2 SASEGT. The CDR3 consists of 14 residues. Trimming removed 3 bases from V and 1 base from J, with 9 bases in between.

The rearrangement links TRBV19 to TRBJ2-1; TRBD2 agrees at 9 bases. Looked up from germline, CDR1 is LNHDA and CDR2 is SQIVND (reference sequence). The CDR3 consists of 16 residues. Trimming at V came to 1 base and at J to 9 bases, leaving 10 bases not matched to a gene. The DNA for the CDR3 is TGTGCCAGTAGTATAGGCCTAGCGGGAACACGCGGTGAGCAGTTCTTC. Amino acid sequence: CASSIGLAGTRGEQFF.

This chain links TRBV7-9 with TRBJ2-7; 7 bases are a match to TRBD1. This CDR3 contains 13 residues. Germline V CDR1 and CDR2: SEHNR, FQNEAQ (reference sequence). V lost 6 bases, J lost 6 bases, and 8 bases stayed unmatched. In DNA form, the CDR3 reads TGTGCCAGCAGTTCACAGGGGATTGGCGAGCAGTACTTC. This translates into CASSSQGIGEQYF.

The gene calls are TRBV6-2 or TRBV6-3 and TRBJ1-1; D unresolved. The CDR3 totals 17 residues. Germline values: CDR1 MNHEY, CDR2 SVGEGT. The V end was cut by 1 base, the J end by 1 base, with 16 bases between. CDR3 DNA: TGTGCCAGCAGTTACTGGGCGCCGGGTCGGGGGAACACTGAAGCTTTCTTT. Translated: CASSYWAPGRGNTEAFF.